The 29 T cell receptor beta chains given below trace back to one sample, sequenced in a study of blood T cell repertoires in COVID-19. Only in-frame clones appear in the TCRdb table, and some are missing; sequencing was by immunoSEQ multiplex PCR. The data contain under 300,000 clones, 86% of them singletons. Sequencing input: peripheral blood. The origin of the receptors is a woman aged 65 to 85 with COVID-19, enrolled during active disease.

This sequence joins TRBV28 and TRBJ2-2, with D possibly being TRBD2 (6 bases). Germline lookup yields CDR1 MDHEN and CDR2 SYDVKM. The CDR3 is made up of 14 amino acids. V gave up 5 bases and J gave up 5 bases, with 12 bases separating them. The CDR3 DNA reads TGTGCCAGCAGTCGGAGCGGGTCTACCGGGGAGCTGTTTTTT. This codes for CASSRSGSTGELFF.

The chain combines TRBV12-5 with TRBJ2-7; 7 nucleotides align to TRBD1. V shed 3 bases, J shed 3 bases, and the junction held 5 bases outside the gene matches. There are 14 residues in the CDR3. CDR1 and CDR2 (germline): LGHNT, FRNRAP. CDR3 in DNA: TGTGCTAGTGGTTTAGATCGGGACAGCTACGAGCAGTACTTC. It encodes CASGLDRDSYEQYF.

The chain couples TRBV10-2 to TRBJ2-3; D call uncertain. Germline V gene sequence: CDR1 WSHSY, CDR2 SAAADI. With 5 bases removed from V and 0 bases from J, the gap between germline ends came to 12 bases. The CDR3 has 15 amino acids. In DNA, the CDR3 is TGCGCCAGCAGTTCCGTGGGCCAGAGCACAGATACGCAGTATTTT. This encodes CASSSVGQSTDTQYF.

The CDR3 DNA sequence: TGTGCCAGTAGGAAGACAGGGGTTAACTATGGCTACACCTTC. The encoded protein is CASRKTGVNYGYTF. The chain carries TRBV19 and TRBJ1-2; 8 nucleotides line up with TRBD1. The CDR3 contains 14 residues. Per germline, CDR1 LNHDA and CDR2 SQIVND (reference sequence). V was pared by 6 bases and J by 1 base, with 4 bases of the junction left unmatched.

This chain links TRBV3-1 (or the pseudogene TRBV3-2) with TRBJ1-4, with 11 bases fitting TRBD1. Unmatched junction bases numbered 6, after V lost 2 bases and J lost 7 bases. Germline loops: CDR1 LGHDT, CDR2 YNNKEL (reference sequence). The CDR3 consists of 16 residues. The CDR3: CASSQRTGGAAEKLFF. Here the CDR3 DNA reads TGTGCCAGCAGCCAACGGACAGGGGGCGCGGCTGAAAAACTGTTTTTT.

This clone was seen a few times. The chain employs TRBV27 and TRBJ1-4, with TRBD1 matching over 10 bases. Trimming cost V 2 bases and J 7 bases; bases outside gene matches: 1. Per the germline V gene, CDR1 is MNHEY and CDR2 is SMNVEV (reference sequence). The length of the CDR3 is 14 residues. CDR3 sequence reads: CASSLRDRGEKLFF. The CDR3 DNA is TGTGCCAGCAGTTTACGGGACAGGGGTGAAAAACTGTTTTTT.

This CDR3 reads CAWTGGTRAVPRNTEAFF. In nucleotides, the CDR3 is TGTGCCTGGACAGGGGGCACCCGTGCCGTGCCCCGGAACACTGAAGCTTTCTTT. This chain joins TRBV30 and TRBJ1-1, with 8 nucleotides matching TRBD1. Germline V gene lookup returns CDR1 GTSNPN and CDR2 SVGIG (reference sequence). This CDR3 comprises 18 residues. V shed 4 bases and J 1 base; nucleotides not matched to a gene: 17.

The count of this clone is one. The J gene is TRBJ2-1, the V gene TRBV18; TRBD2 matches 11 bases. After removal of 4 bases from V and 8 bases from J, the junction contained 10 bases not matched to a gene. Germline V CDR1 and CDR2: KGHSH, LQKENI. The CDR3 length is 16 residues. The CDR3 is CASSLSSGGARDEQFF. CDR3 nucleotides: TGTGCCAGCTCACTCAGTAGCGGGGGGGCCCGGGATGAGCAGTTCTTC.

This rearrangement joins TRBV2 to TRBJ1-5; possible D gene TRBD1, 5 bases. CDR3 length: 14 amino acids. V was pared by 2 bases and J by 3 bases, with 8 bases between. Looked up from germline, CDR1 is SNHLY and CDR2 is FYNNEI. The CDR3 protein is CASSETTVNQPQHF. The DNA of the CDR3 is TGTGCCAGCAGTGAAACGACAGTCAATCAGCCCCAGCATTTT.

This clone was observed a single time. The chain uses TRBV21-1 and TRBJ1-5; whether TRBD1, the table's D call, matches the DNA was not checked. TRBV21-1 constitutes a pseudogene. CDR3 length equals 17 residues. CDR3 coding DNA: TGTGCCAGCAGCTGCCGTCCCGGGACAGGGACAGGACAGCCCCAGCATTTT. Amino acids: CASSCRPGTGTGQPQHF.

A word on this clone: One end of the junction does not line up with germline, which may come from a read error. Other DNA sequences within the sample encode an identical CDR3. The V call is TRBV6-6, the J call TRBJ1-2, with D possibly TRBD1 on 6 matching bases. This CDR3 spans 13 amino acids. Germline CDR1 MNHNY, CDR2 SVGAGI (reference sequence). In DNA, the CDR3 is TGTGCCAGCAGTTACAACAGGGACTACGGCTACACCTTC. Protein sequence: CASSYNRDYGYTF.

The J gene is TRBJ1-4, the V gene TRBV4-3, with 8 bases fitting TRBD1. Germline V gives CDR1 LGHNA, CDR2 YSLEER. V trimming: 4 bases; J trimming: 8 bases; junction bases outside the gene matches: 6. The CDR3 contains 14 residues. CDR3 loop: CASSRGQGTEKLFF. CDR3 DNA: TGCGCCAGCAGCCGCGGACAGGGCACCGAAAAACTGTTTTTT.

The chain links TRBV2 to TRBJ2-7; the match to TRBD1 covers 7 bases. The CDR3 is 12 amino acids. The ends lost 11 bases at V and 1 base at J; junction bases unmatched: 5. Germline CDR1 and CDR2: SNHLY and FYNNEI. CDR3: CAGQDRSYEQYF. CDR3 DNA sequence: TGTGCCGGACAGGATAGGTCCTACGAGCAGTACTTC.

CDR3 DNA sequence: TGTGCCAGCAGCGTAGGACATTCGAACACTGAAGCTTTCTTT. Translating gives CASSVGHSNTEAFF. V is TRBV9 and J is TRBJ1-1; D is undetermined. CDR3 length: 14 amino acids. Germline values: CDR1 SGDLS, CDR2 YYNGEE. V gave up 0 bases and J gave up 1 base, with 7 bases separating them.

This clone was recorded a few times. The chain has TRBV5-1 and TRBJ2-5, with D possibly TRBD2 on 5 matching bases. In germline, CDR1 is SGHRS, CDR2 YFSETQ. V lost 3 bases, J lost 5 bases, and 17 bases lay in between. CDR3 length: 15 amino acids. The CDR3 coding sequence is TGCGCCAGCAGCTCAACCCCGGGCGGGTCGGAGACCCAGTACTTC. This sequence encodes CASSSTPGGSETQYF.

The rearrangement links TRBV11-1 to TRBJ1-5; 8 bases map to TRBD1. Trimming cost V 1 base and J 4 bases; bases outside gene matches: 3. The CDR3 consists of 15 residues. The V gene's germline CDR1 is SGHAT and CDR2 FQDESV (reference sequence). In nucleotides, the CDR3 is TGTGCCAGCAGCTTAGGGACAGGGCCTAATCAGCCCCAGCATTTT. Protein product: CASSLGTGPNQPQHF.

The V call is TRBV5-1, the J call TRBJ2-3, with 11 bases aligning to TRBD1. CDR1 is SGHRS, CDR2 YFSETQ, per germline. The CDR3 runs to 13 residues. Losses at the gene ends were 7 bases for V and 4 bases for J; bases not matched to a gene: 2. CDR3 residues: CASRDRGSDTQYF. The CDR3 DNA follows: TGCGCCAGCCGGGACAGGGGGTCAGATACGCAGTATTTT.

The V call is TRBV19, the J call TRBJ2-3; 9 bases are shared with TRBD1. The CDR3 runs to 13 residues. The germline V gene encodes CDR1 LNHDA and CDR2 SQIVND (reference sequence). The trim removed 9 bases at V and 3 bases at J, leaving 4 bases unmatched. CDR3 loop: CASRDRVTDTQYF. The CDR3 DNA is TGTGCCAGCCGGGACAGGGTAACAGATACGCAGTATTTT. The full variable domain, completed using reference TRBV19 and TRBJ2-3, is DGGITQSPKYLFRKEGQNVTLSCEQNLNHDAMYWYRQDPGQGLRLIYYSQIVNDFQKGDIAEGYSVSREKKESFPLTVTSAQKNPTAFYLCASRDRVTDTQYFGPGTRLTVL.

This chain joins TRBV11-2 and TRBJ2-7; D might be TRBD1 (6 bases). CDR1 and CDR2 (germline): SGHAT, FQNNGV. CDR3 length: 14 amino acids. Trimming left V 7 bases short and J 3 bases short, with 16 bases between. DNA for the CDR3: TGTGCCAGCACCCCTCCTACAGGGAACTACGAGCAGTACTTC. Translated, it gives CASTPPTGNYEQYF. The full variable domain, its missing parts supplied by reference TRBV11-2 and TRBJ2-7, is EAGVAQSPRYKIIEKRQSVAFWCNPISGHATLYWYQQILGQGPKLLIQFQNNGVVDDSQLPKDRFSAERLKGVDSTLKIQPAKLEDSAVYLCASTPPTGNYEQYFGPGTRLTVT.

This clone has a handful of counts. This sequence joins TRBV27 and TRBJ1-2; D possibly corresponds to TRBD1 (6 bases). This CDR3 region has 14 residues. The V gene's germline CDR1 is MNHEY and CDR2 SMNVEV (reference sequence). The V end lost 4 bases, the J end lost 1 base, and 10 bases lay between the germline ends. This chain's CDR3 is CASSSNRVNYGYTF. The CDR3 nucleotides read TGTGCCAGCAGTTCGAACAGGGTTAACTATGGCTACACCTTC.

This clone was found a few times. The chain uses TRBV18 and TRBJ1-4, with a tentative D call TRBD1 (6 bases). Per germline, CDR1 KGHSH and CDR2 LQKENI. V gave up 0 bases and J gave up 3 bases, with 8 bases separating them. The CDR3 loop spans 15 amino acids. The DNA of the CDR3 is TGTGCCAGCTCACCACCCTCAGGGGCTAATGAAAAACTGTTTTTT. It codes for CASSPPSGANEKLFF.

The chain recombines TRBV14 with TRBJ1-1; D perhaps matches TRBD1 (6 bases). Germline CDR1 is SGHDN and CDR2 is FVKESK. This CDR3 region has 11 residues. V dropped 5 bases and J dropped 7 bases, with 8 bases sitting between them. CDR3: CASSSDSEAFF. CDR3 DNA: TGTGCCAGCAGCTCGGACAGTGAAGCTTTCTTT. The full variable domain, rest sourced from reference TRBV14 and TRBJ1-1, is EAGVTQFPSHSVIEKGQTVTLRCDPISGHDNLYWYRRVMGKEIKFLLHFVKESKQDESGMPNNRFLAERTGGTYSTLKVQPAELEDSGVYFCASSSDSEAFFGQGTRLTVV.

The chain carries TRBV30 and TRBJ2-1; the D gene is possibly TRBD1 (6 bases). This CDR3 is built from 15 residues. In germline, CDR1 is GTSNPN, CDR2 SVGIG (reference sequence). The germline V and J ends were trimmed by 2 bases and 0 bases, with 11 bases remaining between them. CDR3 sequence reads: CAWSTGTHSYNEQFF. CDR3 nucleotide sequence: TGTGCCTGGAGTACCGGGACACACTCCTACAATGAGCAGTTCTTC.

This clone has only a few counts. The rearrangement uses TRBV6-1 and TRBJ1-2; D is uncertain. The germline CDR1 and CDR2 sequences are MNHNS and SASEGT. Trimming took off 2 bases at V and 5 bases at J, with 9 bases between the two ends. The CDR3 covers 13 residues. DNA for the CDR3: TGTGCCAGCAGTGAATCTAGTAGATATGGCTACACCTTC. It yields the protein CASSESSRYGYTF.

This clone was picked up a small number of times. This sequence joins TRBV4-3 and TRBJ1-1, with D tentatively TRBD1 (5 bases). The germline V gene encodes CDR1 LGHNA and CDR2 YSLEER. This CDR3 has 17 residues. V lost 1 base and J 5 bases, leaving 20 bases between the germline ends. CDR3 amino acids: CASSQVSRGGVGTEAFF. The CDR3 DNA sequence: TGCGCCAGCAGCCAAGTAAGTCGTGGAGGGGTTGGAACTGAAGCTTTCTTT.

This chain joins TRBV10-2 and TRBJ2-1, with D possibly TRBD1 on 7 matching bases. V was pared by 4 bases and J by 5 bases, with 12 bases between. CDR1 and CDR2 (germline): WSHSY, SAAADI. This CDR3 has 14 amino acids. CDR3 residues: CASSGQGLHNEQFF. CDR3 DNA sequence: TGCGCCAGCAGTGGACAGGGACTCCACAATGAGCAGTTCTTC.

This clone appeared a few times. The chain has TRBV12-5 and TRBJ2-3, with TRBD2 identical over 7 bases. The CDR3 is 16 residues long. The germline V gene encodes CDR1 LGHNT and CDR2 FRNRAP. V lost 3 bases, J lost 1 base, and 7 bases stayed unmatched. The CDR3 sequence is CASGFKAGRGTDTQYF. The CDR3, as DNA: TGTGCTAGTGGTTTTAAAGCAGGGAGGGGCACAGATACGCAGTATTTT. The variable domain in full, completed from reference TRBV12-5 and TRBJ2-3, reads DARVTQTPRHKVTEMGQEVTMRCQPILGHNTVFWYRQTMMQGLELLAYFRNRAPLDDSGMPKDRFSAEMPDATLATLKIQPSEPRDSAVYFCASGFKAGRGTDTQYFGPGTRLTVL.

V and J are TRBV9 and TRBJ2-7, with D perhaps matching TRBD1 (5 bases). CDR1 SGDLS and CDR2 YYNGEE come from the germline V gene. There are 15 residues in the CDR3. V dropped 4 bases and J dropped 0 bases, with 14 bases sitting between them. The chain's CDR3 is CASSPTTGSSYEQYF. The CDR3 region has the DNA TGTGCCAGCAGCCCGACCACAGGTAGCTCCTACGAGCAGTACTTC.

The chain recombines TRBV24-1 with TRBJ1-2, with 8 bases lining up with TRBD1. V lost 5 bases, J lost 8 bases, and 12 bases stayed unmatched. The germline V gene has CDR1 KGHDR and CDR2 SFDVKD. The CDR3 spans 15 residues. The CDR3 DNA follows: TGTGCCACCAGTGTCGGGACAGGTACCCCTGGAGGCTACACCTTC. Protein product: CATSVGTGTPGGYTF.